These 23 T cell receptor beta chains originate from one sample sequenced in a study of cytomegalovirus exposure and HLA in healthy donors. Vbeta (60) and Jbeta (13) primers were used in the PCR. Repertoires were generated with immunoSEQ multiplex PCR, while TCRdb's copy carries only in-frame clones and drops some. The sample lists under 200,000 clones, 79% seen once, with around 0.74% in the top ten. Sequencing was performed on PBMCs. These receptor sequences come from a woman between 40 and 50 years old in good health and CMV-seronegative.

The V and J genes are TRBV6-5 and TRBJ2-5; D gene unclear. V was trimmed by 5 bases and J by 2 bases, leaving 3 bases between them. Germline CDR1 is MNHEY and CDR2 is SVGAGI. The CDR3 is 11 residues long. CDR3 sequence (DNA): TGTGCCAGCAGTCAACAAGAGACCCAGTACTTC. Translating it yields CASSQQETQYF.

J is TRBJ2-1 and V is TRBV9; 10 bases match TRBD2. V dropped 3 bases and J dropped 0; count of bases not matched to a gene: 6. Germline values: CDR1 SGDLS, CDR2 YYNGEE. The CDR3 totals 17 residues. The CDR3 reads CASSAEASGGSYNEQFF. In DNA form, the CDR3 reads TGTGCCAGCAGCGCCGAAGCTAGCGGGGGCTCCTACAATGAGCAGTTCTTC.

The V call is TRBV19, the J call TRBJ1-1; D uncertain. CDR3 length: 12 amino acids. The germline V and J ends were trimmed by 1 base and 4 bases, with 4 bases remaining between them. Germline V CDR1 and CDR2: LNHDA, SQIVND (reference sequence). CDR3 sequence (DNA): TGTGCCAGTAGTATAGCCGGCACTGAAGCTTTCTTT. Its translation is CASSIAGTEAFF.

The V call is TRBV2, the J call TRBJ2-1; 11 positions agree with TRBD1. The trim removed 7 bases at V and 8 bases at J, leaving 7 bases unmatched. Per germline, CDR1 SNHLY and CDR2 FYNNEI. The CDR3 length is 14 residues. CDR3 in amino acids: CASNRDRGVHEQFF. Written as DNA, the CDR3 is TGTGCCAGCAACCGGGACAGGGGGGTCCATGAGCAGTTCTTC.

The CDR3 sequence is CASSVLRGEQFF. The CDR3 coding sequence is TGCGCCAGCAGTGTCTTAAGGGGTGAGCAGTTCTTC. The rearrangement joins TRBV10-2 to TRBJ2-1; D is perhaps TRBD1 (5 bases). V lost 4 bases and J 9 bases, leaving 10 bases between the germline ends. The CDR3 loop spans 12 amino acids. The germline V gene encodes CDR1 WSHSY and CDR2 SAAADI.

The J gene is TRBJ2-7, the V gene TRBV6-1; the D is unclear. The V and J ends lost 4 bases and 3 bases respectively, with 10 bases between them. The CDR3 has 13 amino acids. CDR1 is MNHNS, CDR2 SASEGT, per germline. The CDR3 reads CASSGARHYEQYF. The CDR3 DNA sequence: TGTGCCAGCAGTGGAGCCAGACACTACGAGCAGTACTTC.

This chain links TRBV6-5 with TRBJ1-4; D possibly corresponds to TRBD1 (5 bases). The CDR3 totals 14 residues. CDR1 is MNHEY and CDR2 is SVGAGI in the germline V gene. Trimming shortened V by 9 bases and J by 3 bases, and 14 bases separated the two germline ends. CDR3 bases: TGTGCCAGTGGGGAACAGGCTTCTAATGAAAAACTGTTTTTT. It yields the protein CASGEQASNEKLFF.

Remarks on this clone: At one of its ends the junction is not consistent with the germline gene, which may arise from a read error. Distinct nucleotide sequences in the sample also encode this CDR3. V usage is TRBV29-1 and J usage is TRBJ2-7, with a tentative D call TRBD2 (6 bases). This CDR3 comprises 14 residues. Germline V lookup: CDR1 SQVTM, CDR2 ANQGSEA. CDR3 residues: CSVEGLAGPYEQYF. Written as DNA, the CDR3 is TGTAGCGTTGAAGGGTTGGCGGGGCCTTACGAGCAGTACTTC.

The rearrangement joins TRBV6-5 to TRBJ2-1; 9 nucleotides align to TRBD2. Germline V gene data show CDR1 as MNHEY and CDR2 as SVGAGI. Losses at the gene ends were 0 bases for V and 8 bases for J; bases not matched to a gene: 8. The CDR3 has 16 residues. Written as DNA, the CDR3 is TGTGCCAGCAGTTACTCAGGCGGGAGGGCCGTGGATGAGCAGTTCTTC. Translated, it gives CASSYSGGRAVDEQFF.

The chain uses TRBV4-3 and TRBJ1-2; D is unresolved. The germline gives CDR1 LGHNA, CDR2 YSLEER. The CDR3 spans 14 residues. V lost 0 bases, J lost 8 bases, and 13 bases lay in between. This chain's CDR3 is CASSQDTLNWGYTF. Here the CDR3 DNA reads TGCGCCAGCAGCCAAGATACCCTTAACTGGGGCTACACCTTC.

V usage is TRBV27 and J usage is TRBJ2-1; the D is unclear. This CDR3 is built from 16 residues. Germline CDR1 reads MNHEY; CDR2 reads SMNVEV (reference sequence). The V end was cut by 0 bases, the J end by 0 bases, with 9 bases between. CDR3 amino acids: CASSLSRRSSYNEQFF. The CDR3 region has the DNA TGTGCCAGCAGTTTATCGCGGCGAAGCTCCTACAATGAGCAGTTCTTC.

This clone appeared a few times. The chain's CDR3 is CASRAGTGHTGELFF. The DNA of the CDR3 is TGTGCCAGCAGGGCCGGGACAGGACACACCGGGGAGCTGTTTTTT. The genes are TRBV6-1 and TRBJ2-2; TRBD1 matches 8 bases. Germline CDR1 MNHNS, CDR2 SASEGT. The V and J ends lost 6 bases and 3 bases, in that order; junction bases with no gene match: 6. CDR3 length: 15 residues.

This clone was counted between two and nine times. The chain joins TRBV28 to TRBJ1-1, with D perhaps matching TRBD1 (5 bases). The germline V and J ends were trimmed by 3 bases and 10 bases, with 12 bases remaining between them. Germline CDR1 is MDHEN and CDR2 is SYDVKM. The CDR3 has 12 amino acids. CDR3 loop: CASSLVQGGAFF. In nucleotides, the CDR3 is TGTGCCAGCAGTTTGGTTCAGGGAGGAGCTTTCTTT.

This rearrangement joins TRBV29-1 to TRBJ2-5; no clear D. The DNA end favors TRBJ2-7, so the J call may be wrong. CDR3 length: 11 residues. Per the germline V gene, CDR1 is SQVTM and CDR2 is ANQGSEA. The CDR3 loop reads CSVESNYEQYF. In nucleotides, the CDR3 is TGCAGCGTTGAATCCAACTACGAGCAGTACTTC.

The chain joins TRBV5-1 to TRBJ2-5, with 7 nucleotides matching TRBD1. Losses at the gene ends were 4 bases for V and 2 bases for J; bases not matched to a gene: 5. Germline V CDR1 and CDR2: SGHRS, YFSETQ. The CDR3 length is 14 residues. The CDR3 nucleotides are TGCGCCAGCAGCCTAGGACAGGCTCAAGAGACCCAGTACTTC. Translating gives CASSLGQAQETQYF.

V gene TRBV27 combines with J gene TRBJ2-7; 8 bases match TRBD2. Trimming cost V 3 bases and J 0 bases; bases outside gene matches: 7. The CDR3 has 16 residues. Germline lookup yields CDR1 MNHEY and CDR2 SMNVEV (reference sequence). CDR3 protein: CASSLGGGRPSYEQYF. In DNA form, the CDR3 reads TGTGCCAGCAGTTTGGGCGGGGGGCGCCCCTCCTACGAGCAGTACTTC.

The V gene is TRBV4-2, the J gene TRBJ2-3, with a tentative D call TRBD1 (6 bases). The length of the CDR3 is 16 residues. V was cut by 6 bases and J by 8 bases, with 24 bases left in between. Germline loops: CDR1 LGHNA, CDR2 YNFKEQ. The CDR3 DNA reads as TGTGCCAGCAGTACCTATCCCGACAGGAGTCATGCTACGCAGTATTTT. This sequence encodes CASSTYPDRSHATQYF.

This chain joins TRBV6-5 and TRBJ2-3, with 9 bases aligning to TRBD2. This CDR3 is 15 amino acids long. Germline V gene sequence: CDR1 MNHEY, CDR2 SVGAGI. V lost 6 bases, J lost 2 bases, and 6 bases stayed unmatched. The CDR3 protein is CASSLSGGTTDTQYF. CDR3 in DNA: TGTGCCAGCAGCCTAAGCGGGGGGACCACAGATACGCAGTATTTT.

CDR3 DNA sequence: TGTGCCAGCAGAACCGGAGCCTCCTACGAGCAGTACTTC. Its translation: CASRTGASYEQYF. This chain joins TRBV6-5 and TRBJ2-7; D is ambiguous. The germline gives CDR1 MNHEY, CDR2 SVGAGI. The CDR3 extends over 13 amino acids. Trimming pared 6 bases from V and 0 bases from J, leaving 9 bases between.

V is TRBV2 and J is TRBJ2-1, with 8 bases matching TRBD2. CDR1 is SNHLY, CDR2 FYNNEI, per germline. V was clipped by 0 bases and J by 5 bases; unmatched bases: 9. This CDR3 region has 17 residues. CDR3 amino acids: CASSEAFTGLGNNEQFF. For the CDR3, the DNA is TGTGCCAGCAGTGAAGCCTTTACGGGACTAGGGAACAATGAGCAGTTCTTC.

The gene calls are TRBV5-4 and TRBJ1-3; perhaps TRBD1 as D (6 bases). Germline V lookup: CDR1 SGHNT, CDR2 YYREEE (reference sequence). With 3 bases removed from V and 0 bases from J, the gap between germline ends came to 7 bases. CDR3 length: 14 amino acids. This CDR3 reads CASSSDSSGNTIYF. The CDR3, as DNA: TGTGCCAGCAGCTCGGACAGCTCTGGAAACACCATATATTTT.

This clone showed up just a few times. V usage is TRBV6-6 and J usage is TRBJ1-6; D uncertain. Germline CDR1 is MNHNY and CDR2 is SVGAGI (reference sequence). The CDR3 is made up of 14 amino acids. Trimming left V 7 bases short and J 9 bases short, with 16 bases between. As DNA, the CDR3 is TGTGCCAGCATATTCGGAGGGTCTGGTTCACCCCTCCACTTT. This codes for CASIFGGSGSPLHF.

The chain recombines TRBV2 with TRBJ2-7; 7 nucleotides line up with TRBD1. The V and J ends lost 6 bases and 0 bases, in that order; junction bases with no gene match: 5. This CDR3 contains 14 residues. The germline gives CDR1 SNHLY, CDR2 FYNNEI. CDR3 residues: CASRQTGSSYEQYF. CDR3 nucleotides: TGTGCCAGCAGACAGACAGGGAGCTCCTACGAGCAGTACTTC.